Below, one TCR beta chain is given with its context. Antigen unknown. This sample is drawn from a study of graft-versus-host responses after intestinal transplantation. Looking at the study overall: Every one of the recipients received anti-thymocyte globulin induction and afterwards took tacrolimus and steroids for approximately three years. General study results and limits: Detected in recipient marrow were GvH clones, some of which were first observed in ileum or blood.

This CDR3 contains 15 residues. Germline CDR1 reads LNHDA; CDR2 reads SQIVND (reference sequence). V lost 5 bases, J lost 0 bases, and 14 bases lay in between. Sequencing used immunoSEQ multiplex PCR; TCRdb keeps in-frame clones, though not all of them. This sample has under 150,000 clones; around 95% occur once, and the top ten carry 3% to 4%. The sequence was collected from a human donor who received an intestinal transplant. This material consisted of unstimulated CD8+ T cells sorted from spleen or lymph node cells, taken before intestinal transplant. The gene calls are TRBV19 and TRBJ2-7; D tentatively reads TRBD1 or TRBD2 (5 bases each). CDR3 protein: CASSPGTLSSYEQYF. CDR3 bases: TGTGCCAGTAGTCCCGGGACCCTCAGCTCCTACGAGCAGTACTTC.